This T cell receptor (beta chain) comes out of a study of blood T cells in healthy people across ages (dated by TCRdb to 2015 to 2017). In the study overall: In model experiments, roughly one uniquely barcoded TCR beta cDNA molecule per two T cells was captured by template switching. Using the same blood draw, the study looked at two additional independent replicas of 1 million unique cDNA reads for two donors, one aged 18 to 30 and the other aged 80 or older. The study measured age-related changes in TCR beta repertoire diversity using deep sequencing normalized with unique cDNA molecular identifiers. The donors were divided into four age groups: young (average around 17 years), middle-aged (about 40), aged (62) and long-lived (about 79). To avoid experimental bias, donors of different ages were spread randomly across the sequencing lanes. Results and caveats for the whole study, not just this receptor: Estimates of total diversity based on one million sequenced T cells were regarded as lower bounds and as underestimates. Because donor CMV infection status was unknown, age-related changes in expanded clonotypes were potentially confounded. Observed TCR beta diversity per million T cells fell roughly linearly with age, and a significant reduction was already apparent by age approximately 41. Bulk unsorted PBMC profiling prevented conclusive comparison of naive and antigen-experienced compartments. There was a strong correlation between observed TCR beta diversity and the percentage of naive T cells measured by flow cytometry. Compared with the aged group, the long-lived group had more naive CD4+ T cells, fewer expanded clones and increased TCR diversity, a pattern suggesting age selection.

Library construction relied on 5' RACE. Sequencer: Illumina HiSeq 2500. A second PCR of about 6 to 11 cycles was performed with a sample-barcoded 5' primer and a J-beta primer mix. A template-switch 5' adaptor carrying 12 random nucleotides introduced a unique molecular identifier onto each TCR beta cDNA molecule. Each sample yielded at least 3 million CDR3-containing paired-end reads. The Mint cDNA synthesis kit, primed by a TRBC-specific oligonucleotide, was used to synthesize first-strand cDNA from all RNA. Following uracil-DNA glycosylase treatment, a first 18-cycle PCR with universal primers M1SS and BC2_uni_R was performed on all cDNA. In the authors' own workflow: For normalization, 1 million high-quality reads, each with a distinct molecular identifier, were randomly selected from each sample. Instead of being binned into consensus sequences, reads with shared molecular identifiers were discarded. MiTCR, set to a Q25 quality threshold and the strictest error-elimination algorithm, was used for CDR3 identification, clonotype clustering and error correction. A nonparametric unseen species model with Euler transformation was used to estimate a lower bound on total TCR beta diversity. TCRdb reprocessed the public reads (quality trimming at Q25 with fastp, clone calling with MiXCR) and kept in-frame beta chains. Every distinct CDR3 protein forms one entry, paired with its most common genes and DNA. TCRdb assigned the V and J calls; the authors' analysis was not used. Here the sample has 1.5 million to 2 million distinct CDR3 sequences; about 35% occur a single time. The top ten hold 11% of the sample.

The 40 or so donors, aged 6 to 90 years, were systemically healthy Caucasian individuals from Russia. Each donor gave about 9.7 milliliters of peripheral blood, drawn into EDTA-treated Vacutainer tubes. Ficoll-Paque density-gradient centrifugation was used to isolate PBMCs, with at least 6.5 million obtained per sample. Trizol reagent was used to extract total RNA from PBMCs, with at least 5 micrograms per sample. For every donor, flow cytometry on a PBMC aliquot measured the percentage of naive CD45RAhigh/CD27high T cells. The table lists this clonotype with a count of one. No cognate antigen has been identified for it. The record has no base qualities; no much larger clone is one base away. Weak support is all one read offers. The CDR3 starts with the cysteine, ends with the phenylalanine, and has 16 residues. Here the CDR3 DNA is all that survives: 48 bases in frame from base 1. V is trimmed back by 3 bases and J by 7 bases, and the junction contains 9 bases that no gene match accounts for. From the germline V gene (reference sequence), CDR1 is LGHDT and CDR2 is YNNKEL.

The source material was blood. The chain joins TRBV3-1 to TRBJ2-7; a stretch of 13 junction bases matches TRBD2. The TCR comes from a woman in her thirties in good health. The DNA sequence reads TGTGCCAGCAGCCAGGCCGGGACTAGCGGGGTCAGGGAGCAGTACTTC. Its amino acids are CASSQAGTSGVREQYF.